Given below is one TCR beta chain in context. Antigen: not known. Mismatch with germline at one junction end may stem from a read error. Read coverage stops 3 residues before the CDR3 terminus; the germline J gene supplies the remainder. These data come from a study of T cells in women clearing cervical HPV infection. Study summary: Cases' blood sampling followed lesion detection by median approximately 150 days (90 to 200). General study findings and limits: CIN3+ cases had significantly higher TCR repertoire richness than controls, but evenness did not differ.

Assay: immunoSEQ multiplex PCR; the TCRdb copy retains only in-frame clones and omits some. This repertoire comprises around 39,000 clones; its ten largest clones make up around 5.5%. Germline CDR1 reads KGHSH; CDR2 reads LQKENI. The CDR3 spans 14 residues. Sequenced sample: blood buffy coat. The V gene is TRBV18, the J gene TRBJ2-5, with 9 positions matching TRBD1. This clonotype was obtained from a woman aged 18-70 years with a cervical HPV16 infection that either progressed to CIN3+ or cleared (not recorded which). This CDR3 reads CASSPQGAKETQYF. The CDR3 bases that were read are TGTGCCAGCTCGCCACAGGGGGCGAAAGAGACC.